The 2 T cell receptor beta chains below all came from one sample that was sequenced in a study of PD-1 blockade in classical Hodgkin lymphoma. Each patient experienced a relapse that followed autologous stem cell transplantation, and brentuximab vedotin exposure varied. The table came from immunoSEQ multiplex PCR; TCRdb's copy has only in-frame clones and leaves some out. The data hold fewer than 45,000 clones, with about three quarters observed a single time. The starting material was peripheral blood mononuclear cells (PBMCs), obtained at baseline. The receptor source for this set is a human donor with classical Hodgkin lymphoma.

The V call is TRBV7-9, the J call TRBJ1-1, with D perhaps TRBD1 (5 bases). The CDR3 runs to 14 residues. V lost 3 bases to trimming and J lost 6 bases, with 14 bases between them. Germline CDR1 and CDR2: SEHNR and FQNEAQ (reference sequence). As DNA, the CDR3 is TGTGCCAGCAGCTTGGATACAGGTTTCTCTGAAGCTTTCTTT. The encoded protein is CASSLDTGFSEAFF.

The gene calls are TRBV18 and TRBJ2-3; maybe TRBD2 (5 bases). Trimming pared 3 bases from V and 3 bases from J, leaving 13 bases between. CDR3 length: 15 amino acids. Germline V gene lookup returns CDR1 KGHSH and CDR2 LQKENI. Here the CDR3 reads CASSPLEDQTDTQYF. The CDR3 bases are TGTGCCAGCTCACCTTTGGAGGATCAGACAGATACGCAGTATTTT.